The 21 T cell receptor beta chains presented below share a single source sample, sequenced in a study of cytomegalovirus exposure and HLA in healthy donors. Both 60 Vbeta primers and 13 Jbeta primers went into the PCR. This table comes from immunoSEQ multiplex PCR, and its TCRdb copy is limited to in-frame clones, with some not included. The data hold around 99,000 clones, with around 76% observed a single time. The sample consisted of PBMCs. Receptor source: a man aged 18 to 29 in good health and CMV-seronegative.

V gene TRBV10-3 combines with J gene TRBJ1-4, with TRBD1 matching 9 bases. With 4 bases clipped from V and 13 bases from J, the junction kept 4 bases outside the gene matches. CDR1 and CDR2 from the germline V gene are ENHRY and SYGVKD. This CDR3 is built from 12 residues. This CDR3 reads CAISGGQGGLFF. DNA for the CDR3: TGTGCCATCAGTGGGGGACAGGGTGGACTGTTTTTT.

This rearrangement joins TRBV7-2 to TRBJ2-5; TRBD2 matches 9 bases. The CDR3 is 16 residues long. Germline V gene lookup returns CDR1 SGHTA and CDR2 FQGNSA. V lost 5 bases and J lost 1; bases outside the gene matches: 8. The CDR3 bases are TGTGCCAGCAGCCCCTCCATTAGCGGGGGCCAAGAGACCCAGTACTTC. This sequence encodes CASSPSISGGQETQYF.

This clone was found once. The V gene is TRBV25-1, the J gene TRBJ2-3; TRBD1 might be the D (6 bases). Trimming removed 2 bases from V and 1 base from J, with 13 bases in between. This CDR3 comprises 16 residues. CDR1 and CDR2 (germline): MGHDK, SYGVNS. In DNA form, the CDR3 reads TGTGCCAGCAGTGAACGACAGGAGGACGGCACAGATACGCAGTATTTT. This encodes CASSERQEDGTDTQYF.

As for this clone: A read error may account for a junction end that differs from germline. The chain combines TRBV5-1 with TRBJ2-7, with 10 nucleotides matching TRBD1. This CDR3 is 17 amino acids long. Germline-derived CDR1 and CDR2 are SGHRS and YFSETQ. This chain's CDR3 is CASSTGTLRDRGSSRDF. DNA for the CDR3: TGCGCCAGCAGCACGGGCACGCTCCGGGACAGGGGTTCCAGTCGGGACTTC.

In its sample, this clone was seen a few times. Other DNA variants within this sample encode the same CDR3. The chain combines TRBV4-3 with TRBJ2-1, with D uncertain. Trimming took off 0 bases at V and 8 bases at J, with 5 bases between the two ends. Per germline, CDR1 LGHNA and CDR2 YSLEER. The CDR3 has 12 amino acids. The DNA for the CDR3 is TGCGCCAGCAGCCAAGATAGTCATGAGCAGTTCTTC. This codes for CASSQDSHEQFF.

The chain links TRBV29-1 to TRBJ1-2; 10 bases fit TRBD1. The CDR3 loop spans 12 amino acids. V trimming: 4 bases; J trimming: 8 bases; junction bases outside the gene matches: 4. The germline V gene has CDR1 SQVTM and CDR2 ANQGSEA. Here the CDR3 reads CSVGQGAEGYTF. The CDR3 region has the DNA TGCAGCGTTGGACAGGGGGCCGAAGGCTACACCTTC.

This chain connects TRBV29-1 to TRBJ1-2; unclear D gene. Trimming stripped 3 bases from V and 8 bases from J, with 10 bases between. Germline assignment: CDR1 SQVTM and CDR2 ANQGSEA. This CDR3 spans 11 amino acids. CDR3 sequence: CSVDAAEGYTF. The CDR3 bases are TGCAGCGTTGATGCGGCAGAAGGCTACACCTTC.

V is TRBV21-1 and J is TRBJ1-1. TRBV21-1 is given as a pseudogene. This CDR3 region has 13 residues. The CDR3 region is CAREGLPSIEAFF. The CDR3 coding sequence is TGTGCCAGAGAGGGACTTCCCAGTATAGAAGCTTTCTTT.

Remarks on this clone: The junction differs from germline at one of its ends, possibly a read error. Other DNA sequences in this sample translate to the same CDR3. The chain combines TRBV19 with TRBJ2-5; 8 bases are shared with TRBD2. The CDR3 is 14 amino acids. Germline assignment: CDR1 LNHDA and CDR2 SQIVND (reference sequence). The CDR3 spells CASRRSGSQETQYF. Written as DNA, the CDR3 is TGTGCTAGTAGAAGGAGCGGGAGCCAAGAGACCCAGTACTTC.

The CDR3 reads CASSLGGDRENEQFF. The CDR3 DNA sequence: TGCGCCAGCAGCTTGGGAGGGGACAGGGAGAATGAGCAGTTCTTC. The chain joins TRBV5-1 to TRBJ2-1, with TRBD1 identical over 9 bases. The CDR3 consists of 15 residues. Per germline, CDR1 SGHRS and CDR2 YFSETQ. Trimming cost V 0 bases and J 7 bases; bases outside gene matches: 5. The whole variable domain, filled in from reference TRBV5-1 and TRBJ2-1, reads KAGVTQTPRYLIKTRGQQVTLSCSPISGHRSVSWYQQTPGQGLQFLFEYFSETQRNKGNFPGRFSGRQFSNSRSEMNVSTLELGDSALYLCASSLGGDRENEQFFGPGTRLTVL.

The table lists this clone with a few counts. The J gene is TRBJ2-1, the V gene TRBV4-3, with 8 bases fitting TRBD2. Germline CDR1 is LGHNA and CDR2 is YSLEER. V gave up 4 bases and J gave up 0 bases; unmatched junction bases: 8. The CDR3 has 17 residues. The CDR3: CASSRGAGGGSYNEQFF. In DNA, the CDR3 is TGCGCCAGCAGCCGGGGGGCGGGGGGAGGCTCCTACAATGAGCAGTTCTTC.

The chain combines TRBV4-1 with TRBJ2-6; weak D call: TRBD2 (5 bases). The CDR3 is 15 residues long. Trimming removed 3 bases at V and 2 bases at J, with 8 bases between. The V gene's germline CDR1 is MGHRA and CDR2 YSYEKL. The chain's CDR3 is CASSHPGAGANVLTF. The CDR3 coding sequence is TGCGCCAGCAGCCACCCCGGGGCTGGGGCCAACGTCCTGACTTTC.

The chain carries TRBV5-1 and TRBJ2-7; 8 bases line up with TRBD1. Losses at the gene ends were 0 bases for V and 3 bases for J; bases not matched to a gene: 5. Looked up from germline, CDR1 is SGHRS and CDR2 is YFSETQ. CDR3 size: 15 residues. The CDR3 region is CASSLGQGAYYEQYF. The CDR3 region has the DNA TGCGCCAGCAGCTTGGGCCAGGGGGCATACTACGAGCAGTACTTC.

This chain uses TRBV7-2 with TRBJ2-3; 12 bases align to TRBD2. Germline V gives CDR1 SGHTA, CDR2 FQGNSA. V lost 6 bases to trimming and J lost 0 bases; unmatched junction nucleotides: 4. The CDR3 is 16 amino acids. The CDR3 here is CASRTSGGSSTDTQYF. The DNA of the CDR3 is TGTGCCAGCAGGACTAGCGGGGGATCAAGCACAGATACGCAGTATTTT.

This clone was observed a single time. The chain employs TRBV18 and TRBJ2-2; 9 bases map to TRBD1. CDR3 length: 17 amino acids. Germline V gene sequence: CDR1 KGHSH, CDR2 LQKENI. Germline trimming cut 3 bases from V and 4 bases from J; bases unmatched to any gene: 9. CDR3 nucleotides: TGTGCCAGCTCACCGTCACCGGGACAGGGTACCACCGGGGAGCTGTTTTTT. Translated: CASSPSPGQGTTGELFF. The complete variable domain, with remaining parts taken from reference TRBV18 and TRBJ2-2, reads NAGVMQNPRHLVRRRGQEARLRCSPMKGHSHVYWYRQLPEEGLKFMVYLQKENIIDESGMPKERFSAEFPKEGPSILRIQQVVRGDSAAYFCASSPSPGQGTTGELFFGEGSRLTVL.

The chain carries TRBV28 and TRBJ1-3; D not certain. The length of the CDR3 is 16 residues. Between the trimmed V and J ends, which lost 3 bases and 4 bases, there was a span of 16 bases. Per germline, CDR1 MDHEN and CDR2 SYDVKM. The CDR3 DNA reads TGTGCCAGCAGTTTTGCCGGGGTCCGGAGGGGAAACACCATATATTTT. Its protein is CASSFAGVRRGNTIYF.

The CDR3 sequence: CASGGGGTQYF. CDR3 in DNA: TGTGCTAGTGGTGGAGGTGGTACGCAGTATTTT. J is TRBJ2-3 and V is TRBV12-5, with D possibly being TRBD2 (5 bases). The CDR3 is 11 residues long. Trimming took 5 bases from V and 8 from J, leaving 8 bases between them. CDR1 is LGHNT and CDR2 is FRNRAP in the germline V gene.

The gene calls are TRBV7-3 and TRBJ2-1, with D possibly being TRBD2 (6 bases). There are 16 residues in the CDR3. Trimming removed 0 bases at V and 1 base at J, with 10 bases between. The germline CDR1 and CDR2 sequences are SGHTA and FQGTGA. This CDR3 is CASSLTWDLSYNEQFF. In nucleotides, the CDR3 is TGTGCCAGCAGCTTAACGTGGGACTTATCCTACAATGAGCAGTTCTTC. The full variable domain, completed using reference TRBV7-3 and TRBJ2-1, is GAGVSQTPSNKVTEKGKYVELRCDPISGHTALYWYRQSLGQGPEFLIYFQGTGAADDSGLPNDRFFAVRPEGSVSTLKIQRTERGDSAVYLCASSLTWDLSYNEQFFGPGTRLTVL.

V is TRBV14 and J is TRBJ1-2; a possible D gene is TRBD1 (6 bases). The CDR3 runs to 15 residues. Germline V CDR1 and CDR2: SGHDN, FVKESK. V was trimmed by 1 base and J by 8 bases, leaving 17 bases between them. The CDR3 is CASSQARKGVEGYTF. In DNA form, the CDR3 reads TGTGCCAGCAGCCAAGCTCGGAAGGGGGTGGAAGGCTACACCTTC.

The chain couples TRBV7-2 to TRBJ2-3; TRBD1 matches at 9 bases. The CDR3 sequence is 15 residues long. V lost 5 bases to trimming and J lost 7 bases; unmatched junction nucleotides: 10. The germline gives CDR1 SGHTA, CDR2 FQGNSA. CDR3 sequence reads: CASSRSGTGSYTQYF. The CDR3 DNA reads as TGTGCCAGCAGCCGATCCGGGACAGGGTCATATACGCAGTATTTT.

Here the CDR3 DNA reads TGTGCCAGCTCACCGGGGGGAATCCATAATTCACCCCTCCACTTT. Amino acid sequence: CASSPGGIHNSPLHF. This chain links TRBV18 with TRBJ1-6; TRBD1 is a possible D gene (5 bases). This CDR3 is 15 amino acids long. Trimming shortened V by 3 bases and J by 5 bases, and 11 bases separated the two germline ends. Germline loops: CDR1 KGHSH, CDR2 LQKENI.